This paragraph reports one T cell receptor beta chain. The target antigen is unknown. Other DNA variants within this sample encode the same CDR3. Measured with immunoSEQ multiplex PCR; TCRdb has only the in-frame clones, and not every one. Of over 75,000 clones in the sample, around nine tenths were seen once. Trimming cost V 5 bases and J 2 bases, with 13 bases left between them. The CDR3 covers 14 residues. Germline loops: CDR1 LNHDA, CDR2 SQIVND (reference sequence). The sample belongs to a study of OX40 agonist ivuxolimab in advanced cancers. For the study at large: Hepatocellular carcinoma, melanoma, renal cell or head and neck cancer affected the dose-escalation patients.

Regarding the study as a whole: Patients who responded partially at 0.1-3.0 mg/kg showed clonal expansion ranking among the lowest. No antigen was identified for the clonally expanded peripheral T cells.

This clonotype originated in an adult with an advanced solid tumor such as melanoma, head and neck, liver or kidney cancer. The chain has TRBV19 and TRBJ2-7, with D perhaps TRBD1 (6 bases). The starting material was CD4+ or CD8+ T cells sorted from blood, obtained in a trial of the OX40 agonist ivuxolimab. The CDR3, as DNA: TGTGCCAGTAGTCCCGGCCAGGGGCCCTACGAGCAGTACTTC. Translation: CASSPGQGPYEQYF.